Listed here are 10 T cell receptor beta chains from one sample, sequenced in a study of cytomegalovirus exposure and HLA in healthy donors. Researchers ran the PCR with 60 Vbeta and 13 Jbeta primers. Clones were sequenced by immunoSEQ multiplex PCR, and TCRdb holds only the in-frame ones, with some missing. The sample comprises roughly 97,000 clones, roughly four fifths of which are singletons, and roughly 5% rests with the top ten. Sequencing was performed on PBMCs. The source of these receptors is a man between 35 and 55 years old in good health and CMV-seropositive.

This rearrangement joins TRBV13 to TRBJ2-4; D perhaps matches TRBD2 (7 bases). Trimming pared 6 bases from V and 0 bases from J, leaving 15 bases between. This CDR3 spans 16 amino acids. CDR1 is PRHDT and CDR2 is FYEKMQ in the germline V gene (reference sequence). The DNA of the CDR3 is TGTGCCAGCAGGCGTAGGGGGGGACTAGCCAAAAACATTCAGTACTTC. It specifies CASRRRGGLAKNIQYF.

V is TRBV15 and J is TRBJ1-1; perhaps TRBD1 as D (6 bases). Per the germline V gene, CDR1 is LNHNV and CDR2 is YYDKDF (reference sequence). The CDR3 spans 16 residues. Trimming stripped 1 base from V and 3 bases from J, with 15 bases between. The CDR3 protein is CATSRGTGGGDTEAFF. The DNA of the CDR3 is TGTGCCACCAGCAGAGGGACGGGAGGGGGGGACACTGAAGCTTTCTTT.

The V gene is TRBV6-5, the J gene TRBJ1-2; TRBD1 matches at 7 bases. Per the germline V gene, CDR1 is MNHEY and CDR2 is SVGAGI. The length of the CDR3 is 13 residues. V shed 0 bases and J 8 bases; nucleotides not matched to a gene: 3. The CDR3 loop reads CASSYSRGQGYTF. The CDR3, as DNA: TGTGCCAGCAGTTACTCGAGGGGACAGGGCTACACCTTC.

The chain uses TRBV27 and TRBJ2-3, with TRBD2 matching 8 bases. V lost 0 bases to trimming and J lost 8 bases; unmatched junction nucleotides: 10. The CDR3 spans 16 residues. Germline CDR1 reads MNHEY; CDR2 reads SMNVEV (reference sequence). CDR3 residues: CASSLSGLVLTGTQYF. The CDR3 bases are TGTGCCAGCAGTTTATCGGGACTAGTTCTAACCGGTACGCAGTATTTT.

This clone appeared a single time. The chain links TRBV7-9 to TRBJ2-7; D might be TRBD1 (5 bases). The CDR3 extends over 15 amino acids. Germline loops: CDR1 SEHNR, CDR2 FQNEAQ (reference sequence). V shed 0 bases and J shed 2 bases, with 11 bases lying between them. CDR3 sequence (DNA): TGTGCCAGCAGCTTAGCGCAAGGGGAAACCTACGAGCAGTACTTC. It codes for CASSLAQGETYEQYF.

The chain joins TRBV6-5 to TRBJ2-5; TRBD1 agrees at 10 bases. The end of the DNA aligns better with TRBJ2-7, so the J call may be wrong. The CDR3 runs 15 residues. Per the germline V gene, CDR1 is MNHEY and CDR2 is SVGAGI. CDR3 sequence reads: CASKHRGQGAYEQYF. The DNA of the CDR3 is TGTGCCAGCAAGCACAGAGGACAGGGGGCCTACGAGCAGTACTTC.

This clone was seen once. V usage is TRBV19 and J usage is TRBJ2-3; a possible D gene is TRBD2 (6 bases). The CDR3 is 15 amino acids. Germline lookup yields CDR1 LNHDA and CDR2 SQIVND (reference sequence). The V and J ends lost 4 bases and 2 bases respectively, with 13 bases between them. The CDR3 DNA reads as TGTGCCAGTAGTACGGGACTGGTTAACACAGATACGCAGTATTTT. The encoded protein is CASSTGLVNTDTQYF.

The chain employs TRBV6-6 and TRBJ1-3, with 8 bases that match TRBD1. Trimming took 3 bases from V and 2 from J; bases not matched to a gene: 3. The germline V gene encodes CDR1 MNHNY and CDR2 SVGAGI (reference sequence). This CDR3 has 15 residues. The CDR3 sequence: CASSYPGGTGNTIYF. CDR3 DNA: TGTGCCAGCAGTTATCCAGGGGGCACTGGAAACACCATATATTTT.

The rearrangement uses TRBV5-1 and TRBJ2-7; 10 bases map to TRBD1. CDR1 is SGHRS and CDR2 is YFSETQ in the germline V gene. The CDR3 extends over 15 amino acids. Trimming removed 2 bases from V and 3 bases from J; junction bases left unmatched: 5. The CDR3 DNA sequence: TGCGCCAGCAGCTTATCCGGGACAGGGGACTACGAGCAGTACTTC. It translates to CASSLSGTGDYEQYF.

The CDR3 is CAVPGQGYGYTF. Written as DNA, the CDR3 is TGTGCCGTCCCCGGCCAGGGGTATGGCTACACCTTC. The V call is TRBV30, the J call TRBJ1-2, with D possibly TRBD1 on 6 matching bases. The germline V gene encodes CDR1 GTSNPN and CDR2 SVGIG (reference sequence). Trimming pared 8 bases from V and 5 bases from J, leaving 15 bases between. The CDR3 covers 12 residues.